The 2 T cell receptor beta chains presented below share a single source sample, sequenced in a study of blood T cell repertoires in COVID-19. Only in-frame clones appear in the TCRdb table, and some are missing; sequencing was by immunoSEQ multiplex PCR. The sample yields about 250,000 clones, about nine tenths seen once. Material for sequencing was PBMCs or T cells enriched from blood (not recorded which). The receptors derive from a woman younger than 45 with acute COVID-19.

The CDR3 spells CASSLLSNTEAFF. The CDR3 DNA is TGTGCCAGCAGCTTACTATCGAACACTGAAGCTTTCTTT. The chain carries TRBV11-2 and TRBJ1-1, with D unclear. CDR3 length: 13 residues. V dropped 2 bases and J dropped 1 base, with 5 bases sitting between them. CDR1 SGHAT and CDR2 FQNNGV come from the germline V gene.

CDR3 sequence: CAIAAGQERETQYF. CDR3 bases: TGTGCCATCGCGGCAGGGCAGGAAAGGGAGACCCAGTACTTC. This chain uses TRBV10-3 with TRBJ2-5; D is possibly TRBD1 (5 bases). The CDR3 has 14 residues. V dropped 8 bases and J dropped 5 bases, with 18 bases sitting between them. CDR1 is ENHRY, CDR2 SYGVKD, per germline.